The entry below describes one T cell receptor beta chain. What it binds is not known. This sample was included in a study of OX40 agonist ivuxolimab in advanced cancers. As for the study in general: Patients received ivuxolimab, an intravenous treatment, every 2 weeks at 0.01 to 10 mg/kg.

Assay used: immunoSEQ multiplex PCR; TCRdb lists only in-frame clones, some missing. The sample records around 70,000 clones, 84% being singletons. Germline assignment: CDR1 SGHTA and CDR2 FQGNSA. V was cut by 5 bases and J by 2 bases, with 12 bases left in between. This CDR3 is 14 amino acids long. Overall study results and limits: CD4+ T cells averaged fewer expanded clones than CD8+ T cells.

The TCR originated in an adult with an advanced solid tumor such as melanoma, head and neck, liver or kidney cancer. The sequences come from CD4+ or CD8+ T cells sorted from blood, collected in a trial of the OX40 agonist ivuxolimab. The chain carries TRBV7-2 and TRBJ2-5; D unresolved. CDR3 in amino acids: CASSPKDGQETQYF. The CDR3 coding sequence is TGTGCCAGCAGCCCCAAGGACGGACAAGAGACCCAGTACTTC.